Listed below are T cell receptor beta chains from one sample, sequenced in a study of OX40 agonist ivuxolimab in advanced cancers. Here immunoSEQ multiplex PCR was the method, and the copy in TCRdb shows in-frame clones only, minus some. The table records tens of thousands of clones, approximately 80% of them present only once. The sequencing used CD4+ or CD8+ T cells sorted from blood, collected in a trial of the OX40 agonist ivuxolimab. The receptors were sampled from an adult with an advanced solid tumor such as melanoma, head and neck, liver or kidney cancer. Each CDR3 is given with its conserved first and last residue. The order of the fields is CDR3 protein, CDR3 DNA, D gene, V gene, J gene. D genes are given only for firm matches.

CASSAGGEKLFF	TGTGCCAGCAGCGCGGGTGGGGAAAAACTGTTTTTT	NA	TRBV9	TRBJ1-4
CASSLGARGTEAFF	TGTGCCAGCAGCTTAGGGGCGAGGGGCACTGAAGCTTTCTTT	NA	TRBV7-3	TRBJ1-1
CASSAVILRASDTGELFF	TGTGCCAGCAGTGCCGTAATCCTCAGGGCGTCCGACACCGGGGAGCTGTTTTTT	NA	TRBV27	TRBJ2-2
CASSGGIYEQYF	TGCGCCAGCAGCGGGGGGATTTACGAGCAGTACTTC	TRBD2	TRBV10-2	TRBJ2-7
CASSTLLTQGETQYF	TGTGCCAGTAGTACACTCTTAACCCAGGGAGAGACCCAGTACTTC	NA	TRBV19	TRBJ2-5
CASSPGGGPSSQETQYF	TGTGCCAGCAGTCCCGGGGGAGGTCCTAGCAGCCAAGAGACCCAGTACTTC	NA	TRBV27	TRBJ2-5
CASSLMWGGELFF	TGTGCCAGCAGCTTGATGTGGGGCGGGGAGCTGTTTTTT	NA	TRBV5-8	TRBJ2-2
CASSIQGRAGTEYEQYF	TGTGCCAGTAGTATACAGGGGAGAGCGGGGACCGAGTACGAGCAGTACTTC	NA	TRBV19	TRBJ2-7
CASSLGGREYEQYF	TGTGCCAGCAGCTTGGGCGGGAGAGAATACGAGCAGTACTTC	TRBD2	TRBV5-5	TRBJ2-7
CATSRDWVTGEERNTIYF	TGTGCCACCAGCAGAGATTGGGTGACAGGGGAAGAAAGAAACACCATATATTTT	TRBD1	TRBV15	TRBJ1-3
CASSLSRGQGAGEQYF	TGTGCCAGCAGTTTATCGAGGGGACAGGGGGCTGGCGAGCAGTACTTC	TRBD1	TRBV27	TRBJ2-7
CASSQDRGTRRYNEQFF	TGCGCCAGCAGCCAAGATCGCGGCACTCGCCGCTACAATGAGCAGTTCTTC	NA	TRBV4-1	TRBJ2-1
CASSDSLAGPYEQYF	TGTGCCAGCAGTGATTCTCTGGCAGGGCCCTACGAGCAGTACTTC	NA	TRBV6-1	TRBJ2-7
CATIGTNNEQFF	TGTGCCACCATCGGGACAAACAATGAGCAGTTCTTC	NA	TRBV10-3	TRBJ2-1
CASRADRGFYNEQFF	TGTGCCAGCAGGGCGGACAGGGGCTTCTACAATGAGCAGTTCTTC	TRBD1	TRBV6-1	TRBJ2-1